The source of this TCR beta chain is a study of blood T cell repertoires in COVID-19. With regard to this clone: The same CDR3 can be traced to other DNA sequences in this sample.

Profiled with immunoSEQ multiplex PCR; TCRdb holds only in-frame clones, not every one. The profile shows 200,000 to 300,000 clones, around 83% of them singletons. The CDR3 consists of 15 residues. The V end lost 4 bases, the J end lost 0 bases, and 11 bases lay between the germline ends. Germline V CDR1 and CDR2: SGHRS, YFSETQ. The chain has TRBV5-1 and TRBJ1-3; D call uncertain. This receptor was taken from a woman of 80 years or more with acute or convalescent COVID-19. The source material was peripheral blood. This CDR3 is CASSLEGSSGNTIYF. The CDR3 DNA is TGCGCCAGCAGCCTCGAAGGGAGCTCTGGAAACACCATATATTTT.